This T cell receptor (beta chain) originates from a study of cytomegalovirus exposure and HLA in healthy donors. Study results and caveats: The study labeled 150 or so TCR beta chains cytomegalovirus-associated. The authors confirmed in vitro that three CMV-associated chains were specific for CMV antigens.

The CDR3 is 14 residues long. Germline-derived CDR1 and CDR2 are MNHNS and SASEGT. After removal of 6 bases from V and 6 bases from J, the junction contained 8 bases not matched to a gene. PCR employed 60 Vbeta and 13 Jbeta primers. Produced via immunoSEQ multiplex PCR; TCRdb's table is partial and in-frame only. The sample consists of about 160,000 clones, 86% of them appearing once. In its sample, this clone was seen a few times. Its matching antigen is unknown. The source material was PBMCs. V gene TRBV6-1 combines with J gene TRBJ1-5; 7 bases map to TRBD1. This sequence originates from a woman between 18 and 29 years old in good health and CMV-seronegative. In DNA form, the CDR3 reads TGTGCCAGCAGCACTACAGGGGACGCTCAGCCCCAGCATTTT. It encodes CASSTTGDAQPQHF.